A single sample gave rise to the 21 T cell receptor beta chains below, sequenced in a study of OX40 agonist ivuxolimab in advanced cancers. Assay used: immunoSEQ multiplex PCR; TCRdb lists only in-frame clones, some missing. The profile shows 65,000 to 95,000 clones, around 82% of them singletons. The sample in question was CD4+ or CD8+ T cells sorted from blood, obtained in a trial of the OX40 agonist ivuxolimab. These receptors were collected from an adult with an advanced solid tumor such as melanoma, head and neck, liver or kidney cancer.

The chain joins TRBV6-5 to TRBJ2-1, with 8 bases identical to TRBD2. The CDR3 runs to 12 residues. The V segment lost 6 bases and the J segment 7 bases; nucleotides outside the gene matches: 2. Germline values: CDR1 MNHEY, CDR2 SVGAGI. CDR3 DNA: TGTGCCAGCAGCCAGCGGGGGAATGAGCAGTTCTTC. As protein: CASSQRGNEQFF.

The genes are TRBV16 and TRBJ2-2; D remains ambiguous. Trimming cost V 0 bases and J 6 bases, with 5 bases left between them. This CDR3 has 13 residues. In germline, CDR1 is KGHSY, CDR2 FQNENV. CDR3 coding DNA: TGTGCCAGCAGCCAATCTAGATCCGGGGAGCTGTTTTTT. It is translated as CASSQSRSGELFF.

The table lists this clone with a few counts. The rearrangement joins TRBV6-5 to TRBJ1-2; the match to TRBD1 covers 10 bases. Trimming cost V 8 bases and J 8 bases; bases outside gene matches: 11. The CDR3 spans 14 residues. CDR1 is MNHEY, CDR2 SVGAGI, per germline. The CDR3 nucleotides are TGTGCCAGCCGTTCAGGGACAGGGGTTATGGGCTACACCTTC. Protein: CASRSGTGVMGYTF.

V gene TRBV11-2 combines with J gene TRBJ2-5; tentatively, D is TRBD2 (6 bases). The CDR3 length is 14 residues. The germline V gene encodes CDR1 SGHAT and CDR2 FQNNGV. Trimming shortened V by 0 bases and J by 5 bases, and 10 bases separated the two germline ends. CDR3 DNA: TGTGCCAGCAGCTTAGAGGGGGGAGGCGAGACCCAGTACTTC. It translates to CASSLEGGGETQYF.

A few counts support this clone. The chain is built from TRBV10-3 and TRBJ1-1; D perhaps matches TRBD1 (6 bases). The CDR3 has 15 residues. The ends were cut back, 6 bases at V and 4 bases at J, with 18 bases in the middle. The V gene's germline CDR1 is ENHRY and CDR2 SYGVKD. CDR3 sequence reads: CAISRNRAYGTEAFF. The CDR3 DNA reads as TGTGCCATCAGCCGTAACAGGGCTTATGGCACTGAAGCTTTCTTT.

The chain has TRBV28 and TRBJ2-4; TRBD1 aligns across 9 bases. Germline V CDR1 and CDR2: MDHEN, SYDVKM. There are 16 residues in the CDR3. V trimming: 4 bases; J trimming: 6 bases; junction bases outside the gene matches: 10. CDR3 nucleotides: TGTGCCAGCAGTTCTGCCGGGACAGGGTGGACAAACATTCAGTACTTC. This sequence encodes CASSSAGTGWTNIQYF.

The chain carries TRBV7-9 and TRBJ2-1; no reliable D call. Germline CDR1 and CDR2: SEHNR and FQNEAQ (reference sequence). V was shortened by 1 base and J by 7 bases, with 8 bases between the two germline ends. This CDR3 contains 13 residues. In DNA form, the CDR3 reads TGTGCCAGCAGCTTAGGGCTCGGGAATGAGCAGTTCTTC. The encoded protein is CASSLGLGNEQFF.

The V and J genes are TRBV5-1 and TRBJ1-1, with D possibly TRBD1 on 5 matching bases. Germline CDR1 SGHRS, CDR2 YFSETQ. This CDR3 is built from 14 residues. Trimming removed 0 bases at V and 10 bases at J, with 16 bases between. In nucleotides, the CDR3 is TGCGCCAGCAGCTTGGACGACAGAGTTAACCCAGCTTTCTTT. This encodes CASSLDDRVNPAFF.

V gene TRBV5-4 combines with J gene TRBJ2-1, with 9 bases fitting TRBD2. This CDR3 contains 15 residues. Germline V gives CDR1 SGHNT, CDR2 YYREEE (reference sequence). Trimming took 0 bases from V and 6 from J; bases not matched to a gene: 4. The CDR3 loop is CASSLERGVSNEQFF. In DNA form, the CDR3 reads TGTGCCAGCAGCTTGGAGCGGGGGGTCAGCAATGAGCAGTTCTTC.

The chain employs TRBV2 and TRBJ1-2; possible D gene TRBD1, 6 bases. Germline V gene lookup returns CDR1 SNHLY and CDR2 FYNNEI. V lost 2 bases to trimming and J lost 8 bases, with 9 bases between them. The CDR3 runs to 12 residues. The CDR3 reads CASSELGGGYTF. CDR3 DNA: TGTGCCAGCAGTGAATTGGGGGGCGGCTACACCTTC.

The chain joins TRBV15 to TRBJ2-5; D remains unclear. CDR3 length: 13 amino acids. V was shortened by 1 base and J by 1 base, with 4 bases between the two germline ends. Germline CDR1 and CDR2: LNHNV and YYDKDF (reference sequence). The CDR3 protein is CATSRAPQETQYF. The CDR3 nucleotides read TGTGCCACCAGCAGAGCCCCCCAAGAGACCCAGTACTTC.

This clone was picked up one time. The chain couples TRBV29-1 to TRBJ1-2; D perhaps matches TRBD1 (6 bases). V lost 7 bases and J 3 bases, leaving 15 bases between the germline ends. There are 13 residues in the CDR3. CDR1 is SQVTM, CDR2 ANQGSEA, per germline. The CDR3 protein is CSGDTGSDYGYTF. The CDR3 coding sequence is TGCAGCGGTGATACAGGGTCGGACTATGGCTACACCTTC. The whole variable domain, filled in from reference TRBV29-1 and TRBJ1-2, reads SAVISQKPSRDICQRGTSLTIQCQVDSQVTMMFWYRQQPGQSLTLIATANQGSEATYESGFVIDKFPISRPNLTFSTLTVSNMSPEDSSIYLCSGDTGSDYGYTFGSGTRLTVV.

In nucleotides, the CDR3 is TGTGCCACCACCGGACAGGGATGGGAGCAGTACTTC. It codes for CATTGQGWEQYF. This chain joins TRBV10-3 and TRBJ2-7; 8 positions agree with TRBD1. J gave up 7 bases and V 10 bases, and 9 bases lay outside the gene matches. Germline-derived CDR1 and CDR2 are ENHRY and SYGVKD. This CDR3 spans 12 amino acids.

V usage is TRBV19 and J usage is TRBJ1-1; D gene unclear. CDR1 is LNHDA, CDR2 SQIVND, per germline (reference sequence). V gave up 2 bases and J gave up 0 bases, with 4 bases separating them. The CDR3 loop spans 13 amino acids. This chain's CDR3 is CASSILVNTEAFF. DNA of the CDR3: TGTGCCAGTAGTATACTGGTGAACACTGAAGCTTTCTTT.

This chain uses TRBV29-1 with TRBJ2-3; TRBD1 agrees at 9 bases. J gave up 2 bases and V 2 bases, and 5 bases lay outside the gene matches. CDR1 is SQVTM and CDR2 is ANQGSEA in the germline V gene. The CDR3 is made up of 15 amino acids. CDR3 DNA: TGCAGCGTTGAAAGGACAGGGGTTTTCACAGATACGCAGTATTTT. As protein: CSVERTGVFTDTQYF.

The chain links TRBV2 to TRBJ2-1; maybe TRBD1 (6 bases). Trimming cost V 2 bases and J 7 bases, with 9 bases left between them. Germline CDR1 SNHLY, CDR2 FYNNEI. The CDR3 has 13 residues. CDR3 amino acids: CASSEQGSNEQFF. DNA for the CDR3: TGTGCCAGCAGTGAACAGGGGAGTAATGAGCAGTTCTTC.

The rearrangement uses TRBV11-3 and TRBJ2-7; D call uncertain. Deletions cut 5 bases from V and 3 bases from J, with 8 bases between. Germline V gives CDR1 SGHNT, CDR2 YENEEA. This CDR3 is built from 12 residues. The CDR3 protein is CASSPRYYEQYF. As DNA, the CDR3 is TGTGCCAGCAGCCCGAGATACTACGAGCAGTACTTC. Full variable domain (outside the CDR3, taken from reference TRBV11-3 and TRBJ2-7): EAGVVQSPRYKIIEKKQPVAFWCNPISGHNTLYWYLQNLGQGPELLIRYENEEAVDDSQLPKDRFSAERLKGVDSTLKIQPAELGDSAVYLCASSPRYYEQYFGPGTRLTVT.

The V call is TRBV6-5, the J call TRBJ1-1, with a tentative D call TRBD1 (5 bases). CDR1 MNHEY and CDR2 SVGAGI come from the germline V gene. CDR3 length: 14 residues. Trimming stripped 6 bases from V and 4 bases from J, with 15 bases between. The CDR3 DNA follows: TGTGCCAGCAGGTCCGCCGGGGCCATCACTGAAGCTTTCTTT. Translating gives CASRSAGAITEAFF.

The chain carries TRBV11-2 and TRBJ2-1; D possibly uses TRBD1 or TRBD2 (5 bases each). Germline-derived CDR1 and CDR2 are SGHAT and FQNNGV. V dropped 6 bases and J dropped 9 bases, with 15 bases sitting between them. The CDR3 is 13 residues long. As DNA, the CDR3 is TGTGCCAGCAGGCTGACAGAGGGGACTGAGCAGTTCTTC. It is translated as CASRLTEGTEQFF.

The chain uses TRBV12-5 and TRBJ2-1; 8 nucleotides agree with TRBD2. This CDR3 has 17 residues. Germline loops: CDR1 LGHNT, CDR2 FRNRAP. J lost 6 bases, V lost 6 bases, and 16 bases had no gene match. The CDR3 nucleotides read TGTGCTAGTGGCCCTACTAGCGGAAACCCTGAGGGCAATGAGCAGTTCTTC. As protein: CASGPTSGNPEGNEQFF.

This chain uses TRBV5-5 with TRBJ2-3, with D unresolved. V lost 3 bases and J 4 bases, leaving 9 bases between the germline ends. CDR1 SGHKS and CDR2 YYEKEE come from the germline V gene (reference sequence). The CDR3 contains 13 residues. For the CDR3, the DNA is TGTGCCAGCAGCTCGATCGCGGCAGATACGCAGTATTTT. Protein product: CASSSIAADTQYF.